The 29 T cell receptor beta chains below were found in one sample sequenced in a study of blood T cell repertoires in COVID-19. Assay: immunoSEQ multiplex PCR; the TCRdb copy retains only in-frame clones and omits some. The data hold 150,000 to 180,000 clones, with 65% to 90% observed a single time. Sequencing used peripheral blood. These receptors originate from a woman aged 60 to 75 with COVID-19, enrolled during active disease.

On this clone itself: This sample includes further DNA sequences coding for the same CDR3. The chain has TRBV5-6 and TRBJ1-1; tentatively, D is TRBD1 (5 bases). The CDR3 extends over 14 amino acids. The V gene lost 1 base and the J gene lost 4 bases, with 11 bases spanning the gap. From germline, CDR1 is SGHDT and CDR2 YYEEEE. CDR3 sequence (DNA): TGTGCCAGCAGCTTGTGGGGGGGGTCCACTGAAGCTTTCTTT. Residues: CASSLWGGSTEAFF.

This clone has a handful of counts. The chain links TRBV10-2 to TRBJ2-2, with D possibly being TRBD1 (7 bases). V lost 4 bases and J lost 1, with 10 bases in between. CDR1 is WSHSY and CDR2 is SAAADI in the germline V gene. The CDR3 covers 15 residues. The DNA for the CDR3 is TGCGCCAGCAGTGGGCGGGACAGGAACACCGGGGAGCTGTTTTTT. Protein product: CASSGRDRNTGELFF.

This clone was seen a few times. The rearrangement links TRBV15 to TRBJ1-2; D is possibly TRBD1 (6 bases). Trimming removed 2 bases from V and 4 bases from J, with 17 bases in between. The CDR3 runs to 16 residues. CDR1 and CDR2 from the germline V gene are LNHNV and YYDKDF (reference sequence). The DNA of the CDR3 is TGTGCCACCAGCAGACCGGACAGCCAGATTCTCTATGGCTACACCTTC. Translated, it gives CATSRPDSQILYGYTF. Combining the CDR3 with reference TRBV15 and TRBJ1-2 gives the whole variable domain DAMVIQNPRYQVTQFGKPVTLSCSQTLNHNVMYWYQQKSSQAPKLLFHYYDKDFNNEADTPDNFQSRRPNTSFCFLDIRSPGLGDTAMYLCATSRPDSQILYGYTFGSGTRLTVV.

The chain employs TRBV6-5 and TRBJ2-3; a possible D gene is TRBD2 (5 bases). V lost 7 bases, J lost 2 bases, and 10 bases lay in between. The CDR3 runs to 13 residues. CDR1 is MNHEY and CDR2 is SVGAGI in the germline V gene. CDR3: CASIEGATDTQYF. In nucleotides, the CDR3 is TGTGCCAGCATCGAGGGTGCCACAGATACGCAGTATTTT.

The gene calls are TRBV7-8 and TRBJ1-1; no clear D gene. CDR1 SGHVS and CDR2 FQNEAQ come from the germline V gene. Trimming took 6 bases from V and 4 from J, leaving 15 bases between them. The CDR3 is made up of 14 amino acids. The CDR3 nucleotides read TGTGCCAGCAGACCTGACGACAAGAGCACTGAAGCTTTCTTT. Its translation is CASRPDDKSTEAFF. Combining the CDR3 with reference TRBV7-8 and TRBJ1-1 gives the whole variable domain GAGVSQSPRYKVAKRGQDVALRCDPISGHVSLFWYQQALGQGPEFLTYFQNEAQLDKSGLPSDRFFAERPEGSVSTLKIQRTQQEDSAVYLCASRPDDKSTEAFFGQGTRLTVV.

This chain joins TRBV15 and TRBJ1-6; 9 nucleotides agree with TRBD1. Germline values: CDR1 LNHNV, CDR2 YYDKDF (reference sequence). J lost 6 bases, V lost 11 bases, and 5 bases had no gene match. The CDR3 covers 13 residues. DNA of the CDR3: TGTGCCGCAGGACAGGGGAGTAATTCACCCCTCCACTTT. It translates to CAAGQGSNSPLHF.

V gene TRBV6-5 combines with J gene TRBJ2-5, with 8 nucleotides matching TRBD2. Germline V CDR1 and CDR2: MNHEY, SVGAGI. This CDR3 is built from 13 residues. V dropped 8 bases and J dropped 2; count of bases not matched to a gene: 4. The CDR3, as DNA: TGTGCCAGCGAATCTAGCGGGCAAGAGACCCAGTACTTC. It yields the protein CASESSGQETQYF.

In DNA, the CDR3 is TGTGCCAGCAGTGAAGTGGTAGCAACTAATGAAAAACTGTTTTTT. It is translated as CASSEVVATNEKLFF. The J gene is TRBJ1-4, the V gene TRBV2; D uncertain. Germline V gene lookup returns CDR1 SNHLY and CDR2 FYNNEI. This CDR3 spans 15 amino acids. The V end was cut by 1 base, the J end by 0 bases, with 6 bases between.

The chain recombines TRBV7-8 with TRBJ2-4, with 14 bases aligning to TRBD2. This CDR3 is built from 14 residues. The V segment lost 5 bases and the J segment 10 bases; nucleotides outside the gene matches: 4. Germline lookup yields CDR1 SGHVS and CDR2 FQNEAQ. CDR3 in amino acids: CASSTGTSGSIQYF. The CDR3 DNA sequence: TGTGCCAGCAGCACCGGGACTAGCGGGAGTATTCAGTACTTC.

The chain carries TRBV5-1 and TRBJ1-1, with 9 positions matching TRBD1. Germline V gene sequence: CDR1 SGHRS, CDR2 YFSETQ. V shed 5 bases, J shed 8 bases, and the junction held 7 bases outside the gene matches. The length of the CDR3 is 13 residues. CDR3 sequence (DNA): TGCGCCAGCAGAGGACAGGGGTTTGCCGAAGCTTTCTTT. As protein: CASRGQGFAEAFF.

This clone was observed once. The genes are TRBV18 and TRBJ2-3; TRBD2 agrees at 12 bases. Germline V CDR1 and CDR2: KGHSH, LQKENI. This CDR3 is built from 15 residues. V lost 8 bases and J lost 2; bases outside the gene matches: 5. CDR3 sequence reads: CASKASGRATDTQYF. In DNA, the CDR3 is TGTGCCAGCAAAGCTAGCGGGAGGGCCACAGATACGCAGTATTTT.

As concerns this clone: Other DNA variants within this sample encode the same CDR3. The chain carries TRBV9 and TRBJ1-4, with D possibly matching TRBD1 (6 bases). Trimming took 0 bases from V and 8 from J, leaving 14 bases between them. Germline V lookup: CDR1 SGDLS, CDR2 YYNGEE. The CDR3 consists of 15 residues. The CDR3 nucleotides are TGTGCCAGCAGCGTAGGGCAGGGGAGAGGAGAAAAACTGTTTTTT. This sequence encodes CASSVGQGRGEKLFF.

This sequence joins TRBV5-1 and TRBJ1-4; TRBD1 aligns across 11 bases. J gave up 0 bases and V 3 bases, and 4 bases lay outside the gene matches. Germline V CDR1 and CDR2: SGHRS, YFSETQ. This CDR3 region has 17 residues. In nucleotides, the CDR3 is TGCGCCAGCAGCTCTCCGGGACAGGGGGCAACTAATGAAAAACTGTTTTTT. Translation gives CASSSPGQGATNEKLFF.

The chain is built from TRBV2 and TRBJ2-2; 7 positions match TRBD2. The CDR3 extends over 15 amino acids. J lost 4 bases, V lost 6 bases, and 8 bases had no gene match. From germline, CDR1 is SNHLY and CDR2 FYNNEI. The CDR3 is CASSGERELTGELFF. The DNA for the CDR3 is TGTGCCAGCAGCGGAGAGCGGGAACTCACCGGGGAGCTGTTTTTT.

The chain is built from TRBV18 and TRBJ1-4; 8 bases match TRBD1. Germline assignment: CDR1 KGHSH and CDR2 LQKENI. Trimming at V came to 3 bases and at J to 7 bases, leaving 7 bases not matched to a gene. CDR3 size: 15 residues. CDR3 DNA: TGTGCCAGCTCACCCGACAGGGGCAAGGGTGAAAAACTGTTTTTT. This gives the protein CASSPDRGKGEKLFF.

In this sample, this clone turned up a few times. At the DNA level, this CDR3 is encoded by other sequences in the same sample as well. The V gene is TRBV5-1, the J gene TRBJ1-2; possible D gene TRBD1, 6 bases. V was cut by 4 bases and J by 2 bases, with 9 bases left in between. Per germline, CDR1 SGHRS and CDR2 YFSETQ. The CDR3 consists of 13 residues. This CDR3 reads CASSPDSNYGYTF. The CDR3 nucleotides are TGCGCCAGCAGCCCGGACAGCAACTATGGCTACACCTTC.

The rearrangement uses TRBV5-6 and TRBJ2-5; unclear D gene. The length of the CDR3 is 13 residues. CDR1 is SGHDT and CDR2 is YYEEEE in the germline V gene. Trimming left V 4 bases short and J 1 base short, with 8 bases between. CDR3 sequence reads: CASSPNFQETQYF. The DNA for the CDR3 is TGTGCCAGCAGCCCCAACTTCCAAGAGACCCAGTACTTC.

This chain connects TRBV4-1 to TRBJ1-2; no reliable D call. V gave up 5 bases and J gave up 0 bases, with 16 bases separating them. The CDR3 is 16 residues long. Germline assignment: CDR1 MGHRA and CDR2 YSYEKL. CDR3 loop: CASSGGTSRANYGYTF. CDR3 coding DNA: TGCGCCAGCAGCGGCGGTACGTCGAGAGCTAACTATGGCTACACCTTC.

The chain links TRBV27 to TRBJ1-1, with D possibly being TRBD1 (5 bases). CDR3 length: 15 amino acids. V was shortened by 7 bases and J by 3 bases, with 18 bases between the two germline ends. The germline V gene has CDR1 MNHEY and CDR2 SMNVEV (reference sequence). The CDR3 sequence: CASNGRGRKYTEAFF. The CDR3 region has the DNA TGTGCCAGCAATGGGAGGGGACGTAAGTACACTGAAGCTTTCTTT.

The CDR3 here is CASSEVESGANVLTF. As DNA, the CDR3 is TGTGCCAGCAGTGAGGTAGAGTCTGGGGCCAACGTCCTGACTTTC. The chain is built from TRBV6-1 and TRBJ2-6; D gene uncertain. This CDR3 is built from 15 residues. V was trimmed by 3 bases and J by 1 base, leaving 7 bases between them. CDR1 and CDR2 (germline): MNHNS, SASEGT.

V gene TRBV5-8 combines with J gene TRBJ1-5; D uncertain. Per germline, CDR1 SGHTS and CDR2 YDEGEE. The CDR3 contains 15 residues. Between the trimmed V and J ends, which lost 4 bases and 2 bases, there was a span of 13 bases. The CDR3 DNA reads TGTGCCAGCAGCCCCGCGCGGGCCGGCAATCAGCCCCAGCATTTT. It encodes CASSPARAGNQPQHF.

V is TRBV20-1 and J is TRBJ1-6; D is undetermined. Trimming cost V 3 bases and J 4 bases, with 7 bases left between them. The CDR3 has 13 amino acids. The germline V gene encodes CDR1 DFQATT and CDR2 SNEGSKA (reference sequence). The CDR3 loop is CSASRGYNSPLHF. CDR3 coding DNA: TGCAGTGCTAGTCGGGGATATAATTCACCCCTCCACTTT.

The V gene is TRBV19, the J gene TRBJ1-3; no clear D gene. This CDR3 contains 13 residues. Trimming removed 3 bases from V and 1 base from J, with 4 bases in between. From germline, CDR1 is LNHDA and CDR2 SQIVND (reference sequence). CDR3 loop: CASSILSGNTIYF. CDR3 nucleotide sequence: TGTGCCAGTAGTATTCTTTCTGGAAACACCATATATTTT.

The V call is TRBV6-5, the J call TRBJ1-2, with 7 bases that match TRBD1. V gave up 5 bases and J gave up 5 bases; unmatched junction bases: 5. CDR1 is MNHEY, CDR2 SVGAGI, per germline. This CDR3 comprises 13 residues. The CDR3 sequence: CASSPDRSYGYTF. The CDR3 bases are TGTGCCAGCAGTCCGGACAGGTCGTATGGCTACACCTTC.

The V call is TRBV7-8, the J call TRBJ1-5; 8 nucleotides line up with TRBD1. Germline assignment: CDR1 SGHVS and CDR2 FQNEAQ. This CDR3 has 16 amino acids. With V trimmed by 1 base and J by 5 bases, 7 bases remained unmatched. The CDR3: CASSLGGTGKDQPQHF. The CDR3 bases are TGTGCCAGCAGCTTAGGGGGGACAGGTAAAGATCAGCCCCAGCATTTT.

The chain carries TRBV18 and TRBJ2-3; D might be TRBD1 (6 bases). V shed 2 bases and J shed 6 bases, with 12 bases lying between them. The CDR3 contains 14 residues. Germline lookup yields CDR1 KGHSH and CDR2 LQKENI. The CDR3, as DNA: TGTGCCAGCTCACCAGAATCAGGGGCGGATACGCAGTATTTT. Translated: CASSPESGADTQYF. The variable domain in full, with the rest retrieved from reference TRBV18 and TRBJ2-3, is NAGVMQNPRHLVRRRGQEARLRCSPMKGHSHVYWYRQLPEEGLKFMVYLQKENIIDESGMPKERFSAEFPKEGPSILRIQQVVRGDSAAYFCASSPESGADTQYFGPGTRLTVL.

This clone showed up just a few times. V and J are TRBV19 and TRBJ1-2; 8 bases map to TRBD1. V shed 4 bases, J shed 2 bases, and the junction held 6 bases outside the gene matches. The CDR3 is 15 amino acids. Per the germline V gene, CDR1 is LNHDA and CDR2 is SQIVND (reference sequence). The CDR3 loop is CASSTRRDRNYGYTF. In DNA, the CDR3 is TGTGCCAGTAGTACACGAAGGGACAGGAACTATGGCTACACCTTC. Full variable domain (missing parts from reference TRBV19 and TRBJ1-2): DGGITQSPKYLFRKEGQNVTLSCEQNLNHDAMYWYRQDPGQGLRLIYYSQIVNDFQKGDIAEGYSVSREKKESFPLTVTSAQKNPTAFYLCASSTRRDRNYGYTFGSGTRLTVV.

This sequence joins TRBV5-6 and TRBJ1-2; weak D call: TRBD1 (6 bases). The CDR3 totals 15 residues. With 3 bases removed from V and 2 bases from J, the gap between germline ends came to 14 bases. The germline gives CDR1 SGHDT, CDR2 YYEEEE. In nucleotides, the CDR3 is TGTGCCAGCAGCTACGGGGGGGACACAAACTATGGCTACACCTTC. As protein: CASSYGGDTNYGYTF.

This clone was observed a few times. This chain joins TRBV2 and TRBJ2-3; TRBD1 is a possible D gene (6 bases). Germline values: CDR1 SNHLY, CDR2 FYNNEI. The length of the CDR3 is 15 residues. Trimming removed 6 bases at V and 5 bases at J, with 18 bases between. This CDR3 reads CASRIQGRAQDTQYF. CDR3 DNA: TGTGCCAGCAGAATACAGGGTCGGGCACAAGATACGCAGTATTTT.